This TCR beta chain was profiled in a study of Graves' ophthalmopathy and Graves' hyperthyroidism. Study summary: Investigators collected peripheral blood at initial diagnosis, before any treatment was given.

Amplification from RNA transcripts yielded the TCR beta CDR3 regions. HTBI primers served in a first-round RT-PCR, which a second-round multiplex PCR followed. TCRdb independently ran MiXCR on the multiplex PCR reads; one entry per CDR3 protein. Here the sample spans approximately 480,000 distinct CDR3 sequences, under 15% being singletons. V was trimmed by 3 bases and J by 5 bases, leaving 8 bases between them. This CDR3 is built from 14 residues. The germline CDR1 and CDR2 sequences are MNHNS and SASEGT. Study results and limitations: Sensitivity of about 70% and specificity of 72.22% were achieved by the model that predicted ophthalmopathy progression.

Physicians reached a diagnosis by relying on clinical symptoms, serum thyroxine, TRAb, thyroid ultrasound and orbital computed tomography. This clonotype qualifies as medium-sized. Its specificity is not known. Sequencing used blood. This TCR was recovered from a woman aged 30 to 39 with Graves' ophthalmopathy. This chain joins TRBV6-1 and TRBJ1-6; no reliable D call. Written as DNA, the CDR3 is TGTGCCAGCAGTGATACAGCCGATAATTCACCCCTCCACTTT. Amino acid sequence: CASSDTADNSPLHF.